This T cell receptor (beta chain) derives from a study of vaccination effects on CD4 cells after COVID-19 (dated by TCRdb to between 2021 and 2024). About the study as a whole: Post-vaccine samples across the study were collected a median of 72 days after the second dose, with a range of 14 to 241. In both COVID-19 convalescent patients and infection-naive vaccine recipients, the study compared SARS-CoV-2 spike-specific CD4+ TCR repertoires from before mRNA vaccination with those from after it. A total of 10 COVID-19 convalescent patients and a handful of SARS-CoV-2-naive healthy vaccine recipients were included in the full study. Cultures from other donors in the study were sequenced with the Oncomine TCR Beta short-read assay on an Illumina iSeq 100.

To identify antigen-specific CD4+ T cell clonotypes by their expansion, the ViraFEST assay first stimulated PBMC with viral peptide pools and then applied TCR sequencing. After 10 days of culture, CD4+ T cells were isolated with the EasySep CD4+ T cell isolation kit. Participants received two doses of either the BNT162b2 or the mRNA-1273 mRNA SARS-CoV-2 vaccine. Healthy vaccine recipients had no prior SARS-CoV-2 infection, confirmed by negative nucleocapsid antibodies before and after vaccination. Each well held under 2.5 million PBMC cultured in IMDM containing roughly 4.9% human AB serum, approximately 10 IU/ml IL-2 and gentamicin, along with approximately 10 ug/ml peptides. Half of the culture medium was replaced with fresh IL-2-containing medium on days 3 and 7. Unless noted otherwise, every peptide stimulation condition was grown in triplicate wells. Using Ficoll-Paque Plus gradient centrifugation, PBMC were separated from whole blood and then either used fresh or cryopreserved at -140C. Overlapping peptide pools spanned the spike proteins of SARS-CoV-2 and the common cold coronaviruses HCoV-NL63, HCoV-OC43 and HCoV-229E. The QIAamp micro DNA kit was used to extract genomic DNA from the cultured CD4+ T cells.

The CDR3 contains 12 residues, cysteine and phenylalanine counted. Here the CDR3 DNA is all that survives: 36 bases in frame from base 1. V lost 4 bases and J lost 8 bases; the stretch between them is 11 bases long. Per the germline V gene (reference sequence), MNHEY is the CDR1 and SMNVEV is the CDR2. The paper as a whole reports these results and caveats: Both infection-induced and vaccine-induced clones contracted markedly at late post-vaccination timepoints, which is consistent with waning T cell responses. The study was limited by a small number of convalescent patients and lacked early post-infection timepoints. Among healthy vaccine recipients, nearly all vaccine-induced clones were SARS-CoV-2 mono-reactive, and just 1 of 255 was cross-reactive with common cold coronaviruses.

A word on this clone: No cognate antigen has been identified for it. It has no much larger one-base neighbor in the sample; base qualities were not kept.

Libraries were made using the immunoSEQ multiplex PCR assay. DNA from the cultured, isolated CD4+ T cells was subjected to TCR beta CDR3 sequencing. Per the source publication's procedure: Non-productive TCR sequences were removed and reads were trimmed to the CDR3 region, keeping CDR3s of at least 7 amino acids. Antigen-specific clonotypes were identified with the MANAFEST web app by comparing expansion in peptide wells against reference cultures. To count as positive, a clone had to show expansion at FDR<0.05 compared with the reference and with all other wells, an odds ratio above 5, and a frequency above 0.1% in two replicate wells. Clonotypes significantly expanded in SARS-CoV-2 spike wells and in at least one common cold coronavirus spike condition were defined as cross-reactive. Levenshtein distance calculated with the stringdist R package was used to assess CDR3 similarity, and unrooted trees were constructed with ape in R 3.6.1. What TCRdb holds here is the immuneACCESS table cut down to in-frame rearrangements. Part of the clones is not present; checked against another copy, under half of the missing clones reflect an unresolved V gene, and the others are unexplained. V and J calls and clone size are those listed in that table; D and trimming were worked out from the DNA. Here the sample has some 40,000 clones; approximately 84% occur a single time. The ten largest clonotypes hold roughly 2% of the sample.

This TCR derives from a human donor who received a COVID-19 vaccine. Some clones in this sample may be carry-over from other donors' samples. This specimen was CD4+ T cells from PBMCs cultured with HCoV-NL63 spike peptides, taken after COVID-19 vaccination. Reading the label with the study, this specimen's cell subset or site is: HCoV-NL63 spike overlapping peptide pool stimulation. The rearrangement combines TRBV27 with TRBJ1-1; the D gene lacks a confident call. The nucleotides are TGTGCCAGCAGTTCGAGACAAGGAGAAGCTTTCTTT. Translated, this gives CASSSRQGEAFF.